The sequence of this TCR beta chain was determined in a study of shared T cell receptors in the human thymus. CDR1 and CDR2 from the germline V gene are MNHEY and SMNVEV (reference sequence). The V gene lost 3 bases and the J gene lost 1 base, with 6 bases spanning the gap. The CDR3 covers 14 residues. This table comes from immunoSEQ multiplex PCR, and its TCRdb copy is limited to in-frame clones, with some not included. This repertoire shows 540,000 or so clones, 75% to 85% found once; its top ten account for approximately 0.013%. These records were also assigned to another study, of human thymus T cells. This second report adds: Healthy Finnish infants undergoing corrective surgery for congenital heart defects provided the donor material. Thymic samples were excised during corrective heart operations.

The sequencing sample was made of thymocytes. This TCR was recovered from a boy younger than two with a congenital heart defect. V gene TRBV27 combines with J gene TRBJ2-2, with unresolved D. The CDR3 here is CASSFSRNTGELFF. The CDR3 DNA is TGTGCCAGCAGTTTCTCGCGGAACACCGGGGAGCTGTTTTTT.